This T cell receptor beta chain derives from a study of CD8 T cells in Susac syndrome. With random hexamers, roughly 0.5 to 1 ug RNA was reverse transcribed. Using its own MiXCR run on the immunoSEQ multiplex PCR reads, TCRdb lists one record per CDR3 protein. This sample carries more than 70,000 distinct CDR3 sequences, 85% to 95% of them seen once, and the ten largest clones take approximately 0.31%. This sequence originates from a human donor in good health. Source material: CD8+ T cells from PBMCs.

CDR3: CSARGVAGGSYNEQFF. The CDR3 DNA reads as TGCAGTGCTCGAGGGGTAGCGGGGGGGTCCTACAATGAGCAGTTCTTC. The V and J genes are TRBV20-1 and TRBJ2-1, with 11 bases fitting TRBD2. From germline, CDR1 is DFQATT and CDR2 SNEGSKA (reference sequence). The CDR3 length is 16 residues. V lost 5 bases and J lost 1; bases outside the gene matches: 7.